This TCR beta chain was identified during a study of blood T cell repertoires in COVID-19. Study context: There were acute and convalescent COVID-19 samples, and they came from the United States, Italy and Spain. The analysed material was cDNA or gDNA that came from T cells, B-cell-depleted T cells, or PBMCs.

In the authors' methods: Scientists estimated how many nucleated cells there were by amplifying reference gene primers. TCRdb's table, derived via immunoSEQ multiplex PCR, lists solely in-frame clones and lacks some. V, J and clone size were drawn from that table, and D and trimming were deduced from the DNA. Of fewer than 110,000 clones in the sample, roughly 80% were seen once. Material for sequencing was peripheral blood. This clonotype originated in a human donor in a cohort sampled during active COVID-19.

The CDR3 nucleotides read TGTGCCAGCAGTGAAGGGGGGGGAGGGCGACAGTACTTC. Translation: CASSEGGGGRQYF. The chain combines TRBV2 with TRBJ2-7; TRBD2 matches 7 bases. V lost 1 base, J lost 10 bases, and 7 bases stayed unmatched. The length of the CDR3 is 13 residues. Germline V gene lookup returns CDR1 SNHLY and CDR2 FYNNEI.